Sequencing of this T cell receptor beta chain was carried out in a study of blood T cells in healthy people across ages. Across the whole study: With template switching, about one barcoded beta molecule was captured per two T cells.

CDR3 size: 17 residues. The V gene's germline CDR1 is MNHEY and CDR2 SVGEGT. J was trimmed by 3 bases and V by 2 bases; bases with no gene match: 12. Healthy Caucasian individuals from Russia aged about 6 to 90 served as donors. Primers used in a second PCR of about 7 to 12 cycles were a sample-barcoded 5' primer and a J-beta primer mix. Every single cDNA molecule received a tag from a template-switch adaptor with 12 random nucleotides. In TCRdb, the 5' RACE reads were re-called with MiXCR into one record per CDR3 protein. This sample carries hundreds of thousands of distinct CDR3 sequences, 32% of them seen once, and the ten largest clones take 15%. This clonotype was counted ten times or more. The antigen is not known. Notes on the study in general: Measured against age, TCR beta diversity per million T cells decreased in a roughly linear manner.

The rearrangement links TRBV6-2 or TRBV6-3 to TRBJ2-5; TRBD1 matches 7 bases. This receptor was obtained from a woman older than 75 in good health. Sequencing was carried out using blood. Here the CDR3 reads CASSYLTETGMEETQYF. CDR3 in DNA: TGTGCCAGCAGTTACCTGACCGAGACAGGGATGGAAGAGACCCAGTACTTC.